Following are 21 T cell receptor beta chains from one sample sequenced in a study of blood T cell repertoires in COVID-19 (dated by TCRdb to the early 2020s). The library was made by the immunoSEQ multiplex PCR assay. Imported from immuneACCESS, the table was reduced by TCRdb to in-frame sequences with V and J called. These copies leave out some clones; in studies compared against another copy, an unresolved V gene accounts for under half, and the cause of the remainder is not known. The sample table records around 310,000 clones; 90% of these occur just once. The leading ten clones occupy under 1.1% of the sample. Material for sequencing was peripheral blood. The receptors originated from a woman aged 35 to 49 with COVID-19, enrolled during active disease.

The V and J genes are TRBV7-2 and TRBJ1-5; TRBD1 might be the D (5 bases). V was shortened by 4 bases and J by 9 bases, with 16 bases between the two germline ends. CDR3 size: 14 residues. In germline, CDR1 is SGHTA, CDR2 FQGNSA. CDR3 amino acids: CASSSGTGVVPQHF. The CDR3 coding sequence is TGTGCCAGCAGCTCCGGGACGGGGGTCGTGCCCCAGCATTTT. Complete variable domain (other parts from reference TRBV7-2 and TRBJ1-5): GAGVSQSPSNKVTEKGKDVELRCDPISGHTALYWYRQSLGQGLEFLIYFQGNSAPDKSGLPSDRFSAERTGGSVSTLTIQRTQQEDSAVYLCASSSGTGVVPQHFGDGTRLSIL.

The chain has TRBV5-4 and TRBJ2-2; D might be TRBD2 (6 bases). The CDR3 is 16 amino acids. Trimming took 4 bases from V and 1 from J, leaving 14 bases between them. Germline CDR1 is SGHNT and CDR2 is YYREEE (reference sequence). The CDR3 nucleotides are TGTGCCAGCAGCGCGGGGACGGATCAGAACACCGGGGAGCTGTTTTTT. Protein product: CASSAGTDQNTGELFF.

The rearrangement joins TRBV6-5 to TRBJ2-7; 7 positions agree with TRBD2. CDR1 and CDR2 from the germline V gene are MNHEY and SVGAGI. The CDR3 is 12 residues long. The V segment lost 7 bases and the J segment 7 bases; nucleotides outside the gene matches: 7. In DNA, the CDR3 is TGTGCCAGCAACTCACTCGGGGGGGAGCAGTACTTC. Protein sequence: CASNSLGGEQYF.

The rearrangement joins TRBV5-1 to TRBJ2-7; 7 bases map to TRBD2. The germline V gene has CDR1 SGHRS and CDR2 YFSETQ. J lost 6 bases, V lost 4 bases, and 7 bases had no gene match. This CDR3 region has 13 residues. CDR3 sequence: CASSPQPGGEQYF. In nucleotides, the CDR3 is TGCGCCAGCAGCCCTCAGCCGGGAGGCGAGCAGTACTTC. The full variable domain, completed using reference TRBV5-1 and TRBJ2-7, is KAGVTQTPRYLIKTRGQQVTLSCSPISGHRSVSWYQQTPGQGLQFLFEYFSETQRNKGNFPGRFSGRQFSNSRSEMNVSTLELGDSALYLCASSPQPGGEQYFGPGTRLTVT.

The gene calls are TRBV6-6 and TRBJ1-3; D ambiguous. Trimming cost V 10 bases and J 2 bases, with 12 bases left between them. The germline V gene encodes CDR1 MNHNY and CDR2 SVGAGI (reference sequence). CDR3 length: 13 amino acids. The CDR3 DNA sequence: TGTGCCACCGAGGGTCTTCCTGGAAACACCATATATTTT. Translating it yields CATEGLPGNTIYF.

This sequence joins TRBV7-6 and TRBJ2-1, with TRBD1 matching over 7 bases. The V and J ends lost 5 bases and 0 bases, in that order; junction bases with no gene match: 7. The CDR3 length is 16 residues. Germline CDR1 reads SGHVS; CDR2 reads FNYEAQ. The CDR3 is CASSQGRGPSYNEQFF. The CDR3 nucleotides are TGTGCCAGCAGCCAGGGAAGGGGGCCCTCCTACAATGAGCAGTTCTTC. Using reference TRBV7-6 and TRBJ2-1 for the parts outside the CDR3, the full variable domain is GAGVSQSPRYKVTKRGQDVALRCDPISGHVSLYWYRQALGQGPEFLTYFNYEAQQDKSGLPNDRFSAERPEGSISTLTIQRTEQRDSAMYRCASSQGRGPSYNEQFFGPGTRLTVL.

This chain uses TRBV19 with TRBJ2-1; a possible D gene is TRBD2 (6 bases). The CDR3 has 16 amino acids. The V end was cut by 6 bases, the J end by 4 bases, with 19 bases between. Germline values: CDR1 LNHDA, CDR2 SQIVND (reference sequence). The CDR3: CASSLVGAGLYNEQFF. The CDR3 coding sequence is TGTGCCAGTAGCTTAGTAGGAGCGGGTTTGTACAATGAGCAGTTCTTC.

This chain connects TRBV5-1 to TRBJ2-1, with 7 bases fitting TRBD2. Trimming took 1 base from V and 1 from J; bases not matched to a gene: 5. CDR1 is SGHRS, CDR2 YFSETQ, per germline. CDR3 length equals 16 residues. In DNA form, the CDR3 reads TGCGCCAGCAGCTTGCTCGCGGGAGAGTCCTACAATGAGCAGTTCTTC. It codes for CASSLLAGESYNEQFF.

V is TRBV7-8 and J is TRBJ2-2, with D perhaps matching TRBD2 (5 bases). Germline CDR1 reads SGHVS; CDR2 reads FQNEAQ. The CDR3 runs to 16 residues. Trimming left V 3 bases short and J 0 bases short, with 11 bases between. CDR3 protein: CASSFGGPPNTGELFF. CDR3 DNA sequence: TGTGCCAGCAGCTTTGGCGGGCCGCCGAACACCGGGGAGCTGTTTTTT.

This chain links TRBV28 with TRBJ2-2, with 12 nucleotides matching TRBD2. Germline V gene data show CDR1 as MDHEN and CDR2 as SYDVKM. This CDR3 comprises 17 residues. V shed 5 bases, J shed 0 bases, and the junction held 4 bases outside the gene matches. CDR3 loop: CASSGTSGLTNTGELFF. CDR3 DNA: TGTGCCAGCAGTGGGACTAGCGGGCTAACGAACACCGGGGAGCTGTTTTTT.

In its sample, this clone was seen once. The gene calls are TRBV5-6 and TRBJ2-7, with 10 bases lining up with TRBD1. CDR1 SGHDT and CDR2 YYEEEE come from the germline V gene. The CDR3 consists of 16 residues. The trim removed 4 bases at V and 0 bases at J, leaving 7 bases unmatched. CDR3 loop: CASSIPGQGISYEQYF. CDR3 nucleotide sequence: TGTGCCAGCAGCATTCCGGGACAGGGGATCTCCTACGAGCAGTACTTC.

V gene TRBV28 combines with J gene TRBJ1-1; a weak D match, TRBD1 (5 bases). Germline V gene data show CDR1 as MDHEN and CDR2 as SYDVKM. The V gene lost 4 bases and the J gene lost 5 bases, with 17 bases spanning the gap. The CDR3 has 15 residues. The CDR3 DNA sequence: TGTGCCAGCAGTTCTTCCCGGGGGAAGCAGACTGAAGCTTTCTTT. Translated, it gives CASSSSRGKQTEAFF.

The chain joins TRBV5-1 to TRBJ2-3; 15 nucleotides align to TRBD2. The CDR3 runs 19 residues. V shed 4 bases, J shed 2 bases, and the junction held 11 bases outside the gene matches. From germline, CDR1 is SGHRS and CDR2 YFSETQ. CDR3 DNA sequence: TGCGCCAGCAGCACTGGACTAGCGGGAGGGATCAGTATCACAGATACGCAGTATTTT. Protein sequence: CASSTGLAGGISITDTQYF.

As DNA, the CDR3 is TGTGCCAGCACGGACAGGGACTATGGCTACACCTTC. This translates into CASTDRDYGYTF. The chain employs TRBV28 and TRBJ1-2; 8 positions match TRBD1. CDR1 and CDR2 (germline): MDHEN, SYDVKM. V lost 7 bases, J lost 3 bases, and 1 base stayed unmatched. The CDR3 is 12 amino acids.

The chain has TRBV5-8 and TRBJ1-5, with 9 bases that match TRBD1. This CDR3 comprises 15 residues. V was clipped by 4 bases and J by 6 bases; unmatched bases: 8. The germline V gene encodes CDR1 SGHTS and CDR2 YDEGEE. This CDR3 is CASSPLGTGLQPQHF. The CDR3 DNA reads TGTGCCAGCAGCCCGCTTGGGACAGGGCTTCAGCCCCAGCATTTT.

The rearrangement joins TRBV3-1 (or the pseudogene TRBV3-2) to TRBJ2-1; D call uncertain. Trimming left V 2 bases short and J 9 bases short, with 11 bases between. Germline CDR1 LGHDT, CDR2 YNNKEL (reference sequence). This CDR3 comprises 13 residues. The CDR3 here is CASSQSLRGEQFF. The DNA for the CDR3 is TGTGCCAGCAGCCAATCGCTCCGCGGTGAGCAGTTCTTC.

The V gene is TRBV27, the J gene TRBJ1-3, with no clear D. CDR1 is MNHEY and CDR2 is SMNVEV in the germline V gene (reference sequence). The V gene lost 5 bases and the J gene lost 0 bases, with 11 bases spanning the gap. This CDR3 contains 15 residues. The CDR3 nucleotides read TGTGCCAGCAGTATCGACTCCGGCTCTGGAAACACCATATATTTT. As protein: CASSIDSGSGNTIYF.

The chain couples TRBV7-9 to TRBJ2-1; the D is unclear. V was cut by 0 bases and J by 6 bases, with 12 bases left in between. Per the germline V gene, CDR1 is SEHNR and CDR2 is FQNEAQ (reference sequence). This CDR3 has 15 residues. The CDR3 reads CASSLASPGGNEQFF. Written as DNA, the CDR3 is TGTGCCAGCAGCTTAGCATCCCCCGGCGGCAATGAGCAGTTCTTC. The full variable domain, rest sourced from reference TRBV7-9 and TRBJ2-1, is DTGVSQNPRHKITKRGQNVTFRCDPISEHNRLYWYRQTLGQGPEFLTYFQNEAQLEKSRLLSDRFSAERPKGSFSTLEIQRTEQGDSAMYLCASSLASPGGNEQFFGPGTRLTVL.

The chain joins TRBV6-2 or TRBV6-3 to TRBJ2-3; 12 bases align to TRBD2. Germline V gives CDR1 MNHEY, CDR2 SVGEGT. The CDR3 is made up of 16 amino acids. The J segment lost 5 bases and the V segment lost 0 bases, leaving 3 bases of the junction unmatched. The CDR3 DNA follows: TGTGCCAGCAGTTACTCGCTAGCGGGAGGGCAAGATACGCAGTATTTT. This translates into CASSYSLAGGQDTQYF.

The rearrangement links TRBV6-2 or TRBV6-3 to TRBJ2-1; D may be TRBD2 (5 bases). The V gene lost 5 bases and the J gene lost 1 base, with 9 bases spanning the gap. Germline V CDR1 and CDR2: MNHEY, SVGEGT. The CDR3 sequence is 14 residues long. The chain's CDR3 is CASSPPGSYNEQFF. The CDR3 nucleotides read TGTGCCAGCAGTCCCCCGGGGTCCTACAATGAGCAGTTCTTC.

This clone appeared once. The chain employs TRBV27 and TRBJ1-5; possibly TRBD1 for D (6 bases). The ends were cut back, 5 bases at V and 1 base at J, with 9 bases in the middle. From germline, CDR1 is MNHEY and CDR2 SMNVEV (reference sequence). This CDR3 has 14 amino acids. The CDR3 loop is CASSPRGSNQPQHF. As DNA, the CDR3 is TGTGCCAGCAGTCCGAGGGGGAGCAATCAGCCCCAGCATTTT.